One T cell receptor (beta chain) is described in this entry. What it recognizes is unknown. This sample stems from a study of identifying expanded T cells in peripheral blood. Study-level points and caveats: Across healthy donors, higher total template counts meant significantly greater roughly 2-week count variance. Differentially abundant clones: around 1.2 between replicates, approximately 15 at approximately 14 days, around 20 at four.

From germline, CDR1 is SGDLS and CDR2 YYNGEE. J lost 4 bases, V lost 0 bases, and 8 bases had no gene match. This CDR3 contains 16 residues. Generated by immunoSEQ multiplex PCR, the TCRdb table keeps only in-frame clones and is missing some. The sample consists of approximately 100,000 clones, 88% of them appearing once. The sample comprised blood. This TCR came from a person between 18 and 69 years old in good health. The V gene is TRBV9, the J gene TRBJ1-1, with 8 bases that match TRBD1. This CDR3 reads CASSVDRAGGVTEAFF. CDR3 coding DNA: TGTGCCAGCAGCGTAGATCGAGCAGGGGGCGTCACTGAAGCTTTCTTT.